The sequence of this T cell receptor beta chain was determined in a study of beta chain features in type 1 diabetes. This clone was picked up a small number of times. Expressed TCRB transcripts got sequenced, as all isolated RNA was reverse transcribed. The method was immunoSEQ multiplex PCR; TCRdb's version includes in-frame clones alone and lacks a portion of them. The profile covers roughly 140,000 clones, with around 8% appearing a single time and approximately 0.69% taken by the ten largest. The CDR3 spans 18 residues. Germline V CDR1 and CDR2: GTSNPN, SVGIG (reference sequence). The J segment lost 0 bases and the V segment lost 0 bases, leaving 10 bases of the junction unmatched.

Specimen: central memory CD4+ T cells from blood. This sequence was found in a man in his late teens or twenties in good health. The chain joins TRBV30 to TRBJ2-3, with 9 bases matching TRBD2. The CDR3 DNA sequence: TGTGCCTGGAGTGTACGTGGCGGGGGGGCCACAAGCACAGATACGCAGTATTTT. Translation: CAWSVRGGGATSTDTQYF.